The 28 T cell receptor beta chains below all came from one sample that was sequenced in a study of T-cell reconstitution after alpha-beta-depleted transplantation in children. A TCRbeta library incorporating unique molecular identifiers was prepared. TCRdb reprocessed the PCR reads via MiXCR and lists one record per CDR3 protein. This table has about 610,000 distinct CDR3 sequences, about 10% appearing once. This material consisted of PBMCs from the stem cell graft donor, taken from the stem cell graft. All receptors derive from a human donor who donated a stem cell graft to a child with acute myeloid leukemia.

In its sample, this clonotype was seen many times. The rearrangement joins TRBV20-1 to TRBJ2-7; D remains unclear. Germline V gene lookup returns CDR1 DFQATT and CDR2 SNEGSKA (reference sequence). The CDR3 consists of 15 residues. Trimming left V 3 bases short and J 3 bases short, with 18 bases between. Here the CDR3 DNA reads TGCAGTGCTAGGGATTTTCAGAGCTTAAACTACGAGCAGTACTTC. Translating gives CSARDFQSLNYEQYF.

Ten or more counts support this clonotype. The rearrangement joins TRBV12-3 or TRBV12-4 to TRBJ2-1; 13 nucleotides agree with TRBD2. The CDR3 extends over 16 amino acids. V was pared by 3 bases and J by 6 bases, with 5 bases of the junction left unmatched. In DNA, the CDR3 is TGTGCCAGCAGTTTCTTGACTAGCGGGAGGACCAATGAGCAGTTCTTC. Its protein product is CASSFLTSGRTNEQFF.

The rearrangement joins TRBV30 to TRBJ2-3; 10 bases match TRBD2. The germline CDR1 and CDR2 sequences are GTSNPN and SVGIG (reference sequence). V lost 5 bases and J lost 4; bases outside the gene matches: 6. The CDR3 is 14 amino acids. In nucleotides, the CDR3 is TGTGCCTGGTACATAGCGGGAGGCCCAGATACGCAGTATTTT. Protein: CAWYIAGGPDTQYF.

This clonotype was seen at least ten times. In DNA form, the CDR3 reads TGTGCCAGCAGCTTATGGGACAGAAATAGCAATCAGCCCCAGCATTTT. It codes for CASSLWDRNSNQPQHF. The chain links TRBV7-9 to TRBJ1-5; 7 bases are a match to TRBD1. This CDR3 is built from 16 residues. V gave up 2 bases and J gave up 0 bases; unmatched junction bases: 4. The germline gives CDR1 SEHNR, CDR2 FQNEAQ (reference sequence).

The table lists this clonotype with many counts. The chain couples TRBV29-1 to TRBJ1-2, with D uncertain. The V and J ends lost 2 bases and 4 bases respectively, with 8 bases between them. CDR1 is SQVTM and CDR2 is ANQGSEA in the germline V gene. This CDR3 is built from 12 residues. Here the CDR3 DNA reads TGCAGCGTTGAAAAGGCAGTCTATGGCTACACCTTC. This codes for CSVEKAVYGYTF. The full variable domain, completed using reference TRBV29-1 and TRBJ1-2, is SAVISQKPSRDICQRGTSLTIQCQVDSQVTMMFWYRQQPGQSLTLIATANQGSEATYESGFVIDKFPISRPNLTFSTLTVSNMSPEDSSIYLCSVEKAVYGYTFGSGTRLTVV.

A few counts support this clonotype. The chain employs TRBV6-2 or TRBV6-3 and TRBJ2-7; tentative D call: TRBD2 (6 bases). Germline CDR1 and CDR2: MNHEY and SVGEGT. This CDR3 is built from 16 residues. The V end was cut by 4 bases, the J end by 0 bases, with 16 bases between. CDR3 protein: CASSFPGGSGSYEQYF. The CDR3 DNA is TGTGCCAGCAGTTTCCCCGGAGGGAGTGGCTCCTACGAGCAGTACTTC.

The table lists this clonotype with many counts. V gene TRBV29-1 combines with J gene TRBJ2-5; no reliable D call. Germline CDR1 and CDR2: SQVTM and ANQGSEA. Trimming removed 4 bases from V and 1 base from J, with 7 bases in between. The CDR3 totals 12 residues. The CDR3 nucleotides are TGCAGCGTTGTTCACAGCCAAGAGACCCAGTACTTC. Protein product: CSVVHSQETQYF.

This clonotype was counted at least ten times. The genes are TRBV20-1 and TRBJ2-3; D is possibly TRBD2 (5 bases). This CDR3 is 13 amino acids long. The germline CDR1 and CDR2 sequences are DFQATT and SNEGSKA (reference sequence). V dropped 0 bases and J dropped 4 bases, with 8 bases sitting between them. This CDR3 reads CSARDLGADTQYF. The CDR3 bases are TGCAGTGCTAGAGATCTCGGGGCAGATACGCAGTATTTT.

In this sample, this clonotype turned up many times. The J gene is TRBJ2-7, the V gene TRBV6-2 or TRBV6-3; D ambiguous. CDR3 size: 12 residues. Trimming pared 6 bases from V and 2 bases from J, leaving 8 bases between. The germline gives CDR1 MNHEY, CDR2 SVGEGT. CDR3 loop: CASSHRAYEQYF. The CDR3 DNA reads TGTGCCAGCAGCCACCGGGCCTACGAGCAGTACTTC.

This clonotype was seen a few times. V and J are TRBV29-1 and TRBJ1-4; perhaps TRBD1 as D (5 bases). V lost 7 bases and J lost 8, with 14 bases in between. Germline CDR1 is SQVTM and CDR2 is ANQGSEA. There are 12 residues in the CDR3. CDR3 DNA sequence: TGCAGCGGGGGCCGACAAGGCGAAAAACTGTTTTTT. Protein sequence: CSGGRQGEKLFF.

V gene TRBV28 combines with J gene TRBJ2-7, with 9 nucleotides matching TRBD1. Trimming removed 4 bases from V and 3 bases from J; junction bases left unmatched: 4. The CDR3 spans 14 residues. Germline-derived CDR1 and CDR2 are MDHEN and SYDVKM. CDR3 sequence (DNA): TGTGCCAGCAGTTCACAGGGGGCGGTCTACGAGCAGTACTTC. Its protein is CASSSQGAVYEQYF.

V is TRBV19 and J is TRBJ2-1, with a tentative D call TRBD2 (7 bases). The CDR3 sequence is 18 residues long. Germline CDR1 LNHDA, CDR2 SQIVND (reference sequence). Trimming removed 4 bases from V and 0 bases from J, with 19 bases in between. CDR3 coding DNA: TGTGCCAGTAGTAGAATGGGGGGGCGGACCTCCTCCTACAATGAGCAGTTCTTC. It translates to CASSRMGGRTSSYNEQFF.

This clonotype turned up a few times. The gene calls are TRBV9 and TRBJ2-7, with D hard to call. Germline V gene lookup returns CDR1 SGDLS and CDR2 YYNGEE. This CDR3 comprises 12 residues. V lost 0 bases and J lost 7, with 8 bases in between. For the CDR3, the DNA is TGTGCCAGCAGCGTAGAGGTGGGTGAGCAGTACTTC. Its translation: CASSVEVGEQYF.

This sequence joins TRBV5-1 and TRBJ1-2; weak D call: TRBD1 (6 bases). Germline CDR1 reads SGHRS; CDR2 reads YFSETQ. Trimming shortened V by 7 bases and J by 2 bases, and 18 bases separated the two germline ends. This CDR3 spans 15 amino acids. In DNA form, the CDR3 reads TGCGCCAGCCTCCCCGGACAGACCGAAAACTATGGCTACACCTTC. It codes for CASLPGQTENYGYTF.

There are many counts of this clonotype. The gene calls are TRBV10-3 and TRBJ2-1, with TRBD2 identical over 8 bases. J lost 8 bases, V lost 0 bases, and 9 bases had no gene match. Germline-derived CDR1 and CDR2 are ENHRY and SYGVKD. The CDR3 has 16 amino acids. For the CDR3, the DNA is TGTGCCATCAGTGAGTCGTTGGGACTAGAGAACGATGAGCAGTTCTTC. This encodes CAISESLGLENDEQFF.

The CDR3 DNA follows: TGTGCCAGCACTTTTACTCCGGGACTAGCGTCCCGCCAGGGGGTACAAGAGACCCAGTACTTC. It yields the protein CASTFTPGLASRQGVQETQYF. This chain uses TRBV11-1 with TRBJ2-5, with 10 bases matching TRBD2. The CDR3 loop spans 21 amino acids. Germline V gene data show CDR1 as SGHAT and CDR2 as FQDESV (reference sequence). The junction had 25 bases not matched to a gene; V was cut back by 7 bases and J by 2 bases. The whole variable domain, remainder taken from reference TRBV11-1 and TRBJ2-5, is EAEVAQSPRYKITEKSQAVAFWCDPISGHATLYWYRQILGQGPELLVQFQDESVVDDSQLPKDRFSAERLKGVDSTLKIQPAELGDSAMYLCASTFTPGLASRQGVQETQYFGPGTRLLVL.

The rearrangement links TRBV30 to TRBJ1-1; no firm D call. CDR3 length: 15 amino acids. The V and J ends lost 3 bases and 4 bases respectively, with 18 bases between them. Germline CDR1 reads GTSNPN; CDR2 reads SVGIG (reference sequence). CDR3 sequence (DNA): TGTGCCTGGAGCCCCCCCGGGAATTGGGGCACTGAAGCTTTCTTT. Its translation is CAWSPPGNWGTEAFF. The whole variable domain, remainder taken from reference TRBV30 and TRBJ1-1, is SQTIHQWPATLVQPVGSPLSLECTVEGTSNPNLYWYRQAAGRGLQLLFYSVGIGQISSEVPQNLSASRPQDRQFILSSKKLLLSDSGFYLCAWSPPGNWGTEAFFGQGTRLTVV.

The chain couples TRBV7-9 to TRBJ2-1; D is ambiguous. CDR1 and CDR2 from the germline V gene are SEHNR and FQNEAQ (reference sequence). V was cut by 3 bases and J by 15 bases, with 15 bases left in between. This CDR3 spans 12 amino acids. In DNA, the CDR3 is TGTGCCAGCAGCTTTTTAACGGCCTCCGGGTTCTTC. It codes for CASSFLTASGFF.

This chain connects TRBV28 to TRBJ2-2; TRBD1 aligns across 11 bases. V lost 3 bases to trimming and J lost 5 bases; unmatched junction nucleotides: 5. CDR3 length equals 16 residues. Germline values: CDR1 MDHEN, CDR2 SYDVKM. Here the CDR3 reads CASSFGTGGHTGELFF. As DNA, the CDR3 is TGTGCCAGCAGTTTTGGGACAGGGGGTCATACCGGGGAGCTGTTTTTT.

V gene TRBV29-1 combines with J gene TRBJ2-2, with unresolved D. This CDR3 is built from 12 residues. V lost 4 bases, J lost 6 bases, and 9 bases lay in between. Germline values: CDR1 SQVTM, CDR2 ANQGSEA. In DNA, the CDR3 is TGCAGCGTTGTCGATGGGGCCGGGGAGCTGTTTTTT. This codes for CSVVDGAGELFF.

The sample holds a few counts of this clonotype. The V call is TRBV7-6, the J call TRBJ2-3; D not resolved. This CDR3 is built from 13 residues. Trimming shortened V by 2 bases and J by 6 bases, and 9 bases separated the two germline ends. Per germline, CDR1 SGHVS and CDR2 FNYEAQ. In DNA form, the CDR3 reads TGTGCCAGCAGCTTAACAAACTCGGATACGCAGTATTTT. This encodes CASSLTNSDTQYF.

This clonotype was counted only a few times. The rearrangement uses TRBV4-3 and TRBJ2-1; tentative D call: TRBD2 (6 bases). Germline V gene lookup returns CDR1 LGHNA and CDR2 YSLEER. With 1 base removed from V and 4 bases from J, the gap between germline ends came to 11 bases. This CDR3 has 15 amino acids. CDR3 in DNA: TGCGCCAGCAGCCAAGGACTAGGAGTATACAATGAGCAGTTCTTC. Translation gives CASSQGLGVYNEQFF.

V and J are TRBV12-3 or TRBV12-4 and TRBJ2-7; possible D gene TRBD2, 6 bases. V lost 5 bases, J lost 1 base, and 15 bases lay in between. The CDR3 sequence is 15 residues long. Here the CDR3 DNA reads TGTGCCAGCAGTCCCCCGTTTAGCGGATCCTACGAGCAGTACTTC. Translating gives CASSPPFSGSYEQYF.

The chain uses TRBV6-2 or TRBV6-3 and TRBJ1-1; D is undetermined. This CDR3 comprises 14 residues. From germline, CDR1 is MNHEY and CDR2 SVGEGT. Trimming cost V 2 bases and J 3 bases, with 10 bases left between them. CDR3 protein: CASSYPRRDTEAFF. Written as DNA, the CDR3 is TGTGCCAGCAGTTACCCCCGTCGGGACACTGAAGCTTTCTTT.

The chain recombines TRBV7-8 with TRBJ2-1; TRBD2 aligns across 10 bases. The germline gives CDR1 SGHVS, CDR2 FQNEAQ. The length of the CDR3 is 16 residues. The J segment lost 5 bases and the V segment lost 3 bases, leaving 7 bases of the junction unmatched. The CDR3 nucleotides read TGTGCCAGCAGCTTGGTAGCGGGAGGAGGAAACAATGAGCAGTTCTTC. Encoded protein: CASSLVAGGGNNEQFF.

V gene TRBV25-1 combines with J gene TRBJ2-2, with D possibly being TRBD1 (6 bases). CDR3 size: 15 residues. CDR1 is MGHDK and CDR2 is SYGVNS in the germline V gene. V was pared by 0 bases and J by 7 bases, with 12 bases between. The CDR3 here is CASSEYQGRNGELFF. The CDR3 DNA is TGTGCCAGCAGTGAATATCAGGGGCGAAACGGGGAGCTGTTTTTT.

CDR3 amino acids: CASSLRQPAGNTIYF. In nucleotides, the CDR3 is TGTGCCAGCAGCCTACGGCAGCCCGCTGGAAACACCATATATTTT. V gene TRBV14 combines with J gene TRBJ1-3; D unclear. The germline V and J ends were trimmed by 4 bases and 2 bases, with 12 bases remaining between them. CDR3 length: 15 amino acids. Germline CDR1 SGHDN, CDR2 FVKESK.

This clonotype appeared a few times. This chain uses TRBV20-1 with TRBJ2-2, with TRBD2 as a possible D gene (6 bases). There are 16 residues in the CDR3. V gave up 2 bases and J gave up 4 bases, with 17 bases separating them. Per germline, CDR1 DFQATT and CDR2 SNEGSKA (reference sequence). CDR3 coding DNA: TGCAGTGCTAGAACCGGGGGACCCCCCGTCACCGGGGAGCTGTTTTTT. Translated: CSARTGGPPVTGELFF.